A selection of T cell receptor beta chains follows, all from one sample in a study of siplizumab effects on memory and regulatory T cells. This table comes from immunoSEQ multiplex PCR, and its TCRdb copy is limited to in-frame clones, with some not included. This sample has about 120,000 clones; approximately 94% occur once, and the top ten carry about 1.8%. Sequenced material: non-Treg CD4+ T cells sorted from blood. Source of these receptors: a human donor in good health. The CDR3 runs from the conserved cysteine through the conserved F or W. Fields, in order: CDR3 length, V gene, J gene, D gene, CDR3 protein, CDR3 DNA. The D gene is left open where the match is weak.

CDR3 length: 16; V gene: TRBV14; J gene: TRBJ2-5; D gene: NA; CDR3 protein: CASSPVVPGASETQYF; CDR3 DNA: TGTGCCAGCAGCCCGGTCGTCCCGGGAGCGAGTGAGACCCAGTACTTC
CDR3 length: 12; V gene: TRBV6-5; J gene: TRBJ1-2; D gene: NA; CDR3 protein: CASGDGRYGYTF; CDR3 DNA: TGTGCCAGCGGCGACGGACGCTATGGCTACACCTTC
CDR3 length: 15; V gene: TRBV6-1; J gene: TRBJ2-3; D gene: TRBD2; CDR3 protein: CASRLAGGIADTQYF; CDR3 DNA: TGTGCCAGCAGACTAGCGGGAGGGATCGCAGATACGCAGTATTTT
CDR3 length: 14; V gene: TRBV5-8; J gene: TRBJ1-6; D gene: NA; CDR3 protein: CASNPGQYNSPLHF; CDR3 DNA: TGTGCCAGCAATCCGGGACAATATAATTCACCCCTCCACTTT
CDR3 length: 12; V gene: TRBV5-4; J gene: TRBJ2-7; D gene: NA; CDR3 protein: CASSLDLYEQYF; CDR3 DNA: TGTGCCAGCAGCTTGGACCTCTACGAGCAGTACTTC
CDR3 length: 13; V gene: TRBV7-3; J gene: TRBJ2-7; D gene: NA; CDR3 protein: CASSLSWAYEQYF; CDR3 DNA: TGTGCCAGCAGCCTGTCCTGGGCCTACGAGCAGTACTTC
CDR3 length: 19; V gene: TRBV19; J gene: TRBJ1-5; D gene: TRBD1; CDR3 protein: CASALTRDRGLWGNQPQHF; CDR3 DNA: TGTGCCAGTGCTCTTACCCGGGACAGGGGGTTGTGGGGCAATCAGCCCCAGCATTTT
CDR3 length: 16; V gene: TRBV6-5; J gene: TRBJ2-1; D gene: TRBD2; CDR3 protein: CASSYWGGSSYNEQFF; CDR3 DNA: TGTGCCAGCAGTTACTGGGGGGGAAGCTCCTACAATGAGCAGTTCTTC
CDR3 length: 15; V gene: TRBV9; J gene: TRBJ1-2; D gene: NA; CDR3 protein: CASSVDPIANYGYTF; CDR3 DNA: TGTGCCAGCAGCGTAGATCCAATAGCTAACTATGGCTACACCTTC
CDR3 length: 15; V gene: TRBV5-1; J gene: TRBJ2-7; D gene: TRBD1; CDR3 protein: CASSLQGAVTYEQYF; CDR3 DNA: TGCGCCAGCAGCTTACAGGGGGCCGTGACCTACGAGCAGTACTTC
CDR3 length: 14; V gene: TRBV19; J gene: TRBJ1-1; D gene: NA; CDR3 protein: CASSRIGTNTEAFF; CDR3 DNA: TGTGCCAGTAGTAGGATAGGGACGAACACTGAAGCTTTCTTT